A selection of T cell receptor beta chains follows, all from one sample in a study of cytomegalovirus exposure and HLA in healthy donors. Assay: immunoSEQ multiplex PCR; the TCRdb copy retains only in-frame clones and omits some. The repertoire includes 130,000 or so clones, roughly 80% of them detected once, and around 2.1% sits in the top ten. The sequenced sample consisted of PBMCs. Receptor source: a woman between 40 and 55 years old in good health and CMV-seropositive. The CDR3 runs from the conserved cysteine through the conserved F or W. D genes are given only for firm matches. Clone size appears in some rows only: once, few, many, or a class for an expanded clone.

v_call	d_call	clone_size	j_call	cdr3_nt	cdr3_aa
TRBV27	TRBD2	-	TRBJ2-1	TGTGCCAGCAGTTTATCGTTACTAGCGGGAAAGGATGAGCAGTTCTTC	CASSLSLLAGKDEQFF
TRBV6-6	TRBD1	-	TRBJ2-7	TGTGCCAGCAGTTCAGACGACAGGGGCTCCTACGAGCAGTACTTC	CASSSDDRGSYEQYF
TRBV5-4	TRBD1	-	TRBJ1-1	TGCGCCAGCAGCCAAGATGGGACAGCAAACACTGAAGCTTTCTTT	CASSQDGTANTEAFF
TRBV28	TRBD1	-	TRBJ1-1	TGTGCCAGCACAAGGGGGCAGTCGGGCACTGAAGCTTTCTTT	CASTRGQSGTEAFF
TRBV9	TRBD2	-	TRBJ2-3	TGTGCCAGCAGCGTAGGCGGGGGGCCCCGCAGGGATACGCAGTATTTT	CASSVGGGPRRDTQYF
TRBV6-5	-	-	TRBJ2-1	TGTGCAGTGATCATCAGGGCGCGGGACCAGTTGCTCTTC	CAVIIRARDQLLF
TRBV7-2	-	once	TRBJ1-2	TGTGCCAGCAGCTTATTACGAAGCGAAGGCTACACCTTC	CASSLLRSEGYTF
TRBV28	-	-	TRBJ2-3	TGTGCCAGCACCCAATTAGGACAACGCACAGATACGCAGTATTTT	CASTQLGQRTDTQYF
TRBV7-9	TRBD1	-	TRBJ2-1	TGTGCCAGCAGCCCGGGACAGGCCTTCAACAATGAGCAGTTCTTC	CASSPGQAFNNEQFF
TRBV27	TRBD1	-	TRBJ1-4	TGTGCCAGCAGTTCCTGGGACAGGGTGTCTGAAAAACTGTTTTTT	CASSSWDRVSEKLFF
TRBV11-2	TRBD2	few	TRBJ2-1	TGTGCCAGCAGCTTAGTTATTGGACTAGCTGGTGAGCAGTTCTTC	CASSLVIGLAGEQFF
TRBV5-1	-	-	TRBJ2-3	TGCGCCAGCAGCTTGGGAACTAGCAGAAGCCCAGATACGCAGTATTTT	CASSLGTSRSPDTQYF
TRBV7-8	TRBD1	-	TRBJ1-5	TGTGCCAGCTACTCGGGACAGGGGAGAAATCAGCCCCAGCATTTT	CASYSGQGRNQPQHF
TRBV2	TRBD1	-	TRBJ2-4	TGTGCCAGCAGTGAAAGGGACAGGGGTAATAAGGCCAAAAACATTCAGTACTTC	CASSERDRGNKAKNIQYF
TRBV7-9	TRBD2	-	TRBJ2-7	TGTGCCAGCAGCATCGCCGGGACTAGTAAGCAGTACTTC	CASSIAGTSKQYF
TRBV2	-	-	TRBJ2-5	TGTGCCAGCAACCCGACAGTTCAAGAGACCCAGTACTTC	CASNPTVQETQYF